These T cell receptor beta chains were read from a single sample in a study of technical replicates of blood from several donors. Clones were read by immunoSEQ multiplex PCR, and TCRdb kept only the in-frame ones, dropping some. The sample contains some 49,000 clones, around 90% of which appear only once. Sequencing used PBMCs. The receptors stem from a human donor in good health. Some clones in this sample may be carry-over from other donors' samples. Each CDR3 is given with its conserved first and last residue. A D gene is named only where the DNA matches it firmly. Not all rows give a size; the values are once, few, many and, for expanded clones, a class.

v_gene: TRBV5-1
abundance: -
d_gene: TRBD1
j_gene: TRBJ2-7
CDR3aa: CASRNTGDSYEQYF
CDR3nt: TGCGCCAGCAGAAATACAGGGGACTCCTACGAGCAGTACTTC

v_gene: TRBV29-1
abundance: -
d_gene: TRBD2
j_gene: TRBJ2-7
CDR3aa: CSVWTSGRAREQYF
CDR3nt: TGCAGCGTTTGGACTAGCGGGCGGGCTAGGGAGCAGTACTTC

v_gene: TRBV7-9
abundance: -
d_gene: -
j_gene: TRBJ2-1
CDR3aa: CASSLARTYNEQFF
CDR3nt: TGTGCCAGCAGCTTAGCGCGGACCTACAATGAGCAGTTCTTC

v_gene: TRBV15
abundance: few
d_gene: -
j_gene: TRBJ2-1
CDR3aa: CATSRRLALYNEQFF
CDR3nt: TGTGCCACCAGCAGACGATTGGCCCTCTACAATGAGCAGTTCTTC

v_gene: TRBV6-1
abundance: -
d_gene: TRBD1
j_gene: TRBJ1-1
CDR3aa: CASSGPGGWGRNTEAFF
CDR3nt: TGTGCCAGCAGTGGCCCAGGGGGTTGGGGGAGGAACACTGAAGCTTTCTTT

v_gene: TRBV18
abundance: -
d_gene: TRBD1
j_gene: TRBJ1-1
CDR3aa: CASSGTENTEAFF
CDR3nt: TGTGCCAGCTCAGGGACAGAGAACACTGAAGCTTTCTTT

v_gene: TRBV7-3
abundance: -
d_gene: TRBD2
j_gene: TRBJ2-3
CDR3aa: CASSPRGGGADTQYF
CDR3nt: TGTGCCAGCAGCCCCCGTGGCGGGGGGGCAGATACGCAGTATTTT

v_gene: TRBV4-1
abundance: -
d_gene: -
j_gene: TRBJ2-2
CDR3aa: CASSQPEGGAFYTGELFF
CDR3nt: TGCGCCAGCAGCCAACCAGAGGGGGGGGCCTTTTACACCGGGGAGCTGTTTTTT

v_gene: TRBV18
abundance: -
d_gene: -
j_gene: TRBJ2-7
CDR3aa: CASSLHSGMYEQYF
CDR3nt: TGTGCCAGCTCACTCCATAGCGGAATGTACGAGCAGTACTTC

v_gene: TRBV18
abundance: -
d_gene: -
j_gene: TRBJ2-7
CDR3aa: CASSRHRGPPGCYEQYF
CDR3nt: TGTGCCAGCTCACGTCACCGAGGGCCGCCGGGGTGCTACGAGCAGTACTTC

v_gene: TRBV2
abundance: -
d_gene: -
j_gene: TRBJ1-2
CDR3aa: CASSEEGSGYGYTF
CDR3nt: TGTGCCAGCAGTGAGGAGGGGTCGGGCTATGGCTACACCTTC

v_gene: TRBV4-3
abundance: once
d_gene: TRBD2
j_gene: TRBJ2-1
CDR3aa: CASSQGELAGGSGSEQFF
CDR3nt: TGCGCCAGCAGCCAAGGTGAACTAGCGGGGGGGAGTGGAAGTGAGCAGTTCTTC

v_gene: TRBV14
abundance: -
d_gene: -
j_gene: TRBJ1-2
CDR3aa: CASSRLSGSGYGYTF
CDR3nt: TGTGCCAGCAGCCGCCTCTCGGGGAGCGGCTATGGCTACACCTTC

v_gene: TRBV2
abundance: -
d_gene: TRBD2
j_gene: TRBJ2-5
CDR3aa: CASSEEAGGLKTQYF
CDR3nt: TGTGCCAGCAGTGAGGAGGCGGGGGGGTTGAAGACCCAGTACTTC

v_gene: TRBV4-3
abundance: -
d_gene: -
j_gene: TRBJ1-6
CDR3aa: CASSQDRLKDSSYNSPLHF
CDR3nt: TGCGCCAGCAGCCAAGATCGACTTAAGGATAGCTCCTATAATTCACCCCTCCACTTT

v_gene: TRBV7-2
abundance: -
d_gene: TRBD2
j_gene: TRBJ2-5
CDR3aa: CASSPTSGRALQETQYF
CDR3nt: TGTGCCAGCAGTCCAACTAGCGGGAGGGCGCTCCAAGAGACCCAGTACTTC

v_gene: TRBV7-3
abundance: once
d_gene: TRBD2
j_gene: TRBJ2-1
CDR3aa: CASSPTSGGAPEQFF
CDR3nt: TGTGCCAGCAGCCCTACTAGCGGGGGGGCCCCTGAGCAGTTCTTC

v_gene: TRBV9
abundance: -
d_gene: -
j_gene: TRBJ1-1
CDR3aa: CASSAGGHLNTEAFF
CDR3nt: TGTGCCAGCAGCGCCGGAGGGCACCTGAACACTGAAGCTTTCTTT

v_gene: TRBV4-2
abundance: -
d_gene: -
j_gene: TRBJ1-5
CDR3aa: CASSQDLGAGNQPQHF
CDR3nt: TGTGCCAGCAGCCAAGATCTGGGGGCTGGCAATCAGCCCCAGCATTTT

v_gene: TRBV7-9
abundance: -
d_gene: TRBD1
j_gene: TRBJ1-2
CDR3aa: CASRPGQGVYGYTF
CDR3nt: TGTGCCAGCAGACCCGGACAGGGGGTCTATGGCTACACCTTC

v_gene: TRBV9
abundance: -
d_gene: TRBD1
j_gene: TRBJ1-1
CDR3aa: CASSVARDRLNTEAFF
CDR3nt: TGTGCCAGCAGCGTAGCCCGGGACAGGTTGAACACTGAAGCTTTCTTT

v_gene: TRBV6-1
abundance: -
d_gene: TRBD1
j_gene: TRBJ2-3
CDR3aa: CASSDYDRVMTDTQYF
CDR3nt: TGTGCCAGCAGTGACTATGACAGGGTAATGACAGATACGCAGTATTTT

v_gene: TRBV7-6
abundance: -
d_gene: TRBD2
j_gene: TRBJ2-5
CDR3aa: CASSPGLEETQYF
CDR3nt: TGTGCCAGCAGCCCCGGACTAGAAGAGACCCAGTACTTC

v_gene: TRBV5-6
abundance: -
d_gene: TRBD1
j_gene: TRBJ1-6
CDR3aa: CASSRTGFSPLHF
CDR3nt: TGTGCCAGCAGCCGGACAGGGTTTTCACCCCTCCACTTT

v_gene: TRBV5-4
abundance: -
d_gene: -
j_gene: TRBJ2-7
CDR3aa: CASSLRSGLRNEQYF
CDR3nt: TGTGCCAGCAGCTTGAGGTCGGGGTTAAGGAACGAGCAGTACTTC

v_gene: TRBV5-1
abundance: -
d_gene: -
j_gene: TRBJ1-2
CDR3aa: CASSLSPGPSYGYTF
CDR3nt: TGCGCCAGCAGCTTGAGTCCAGGCCCATCCTATGGCTACACCTTC